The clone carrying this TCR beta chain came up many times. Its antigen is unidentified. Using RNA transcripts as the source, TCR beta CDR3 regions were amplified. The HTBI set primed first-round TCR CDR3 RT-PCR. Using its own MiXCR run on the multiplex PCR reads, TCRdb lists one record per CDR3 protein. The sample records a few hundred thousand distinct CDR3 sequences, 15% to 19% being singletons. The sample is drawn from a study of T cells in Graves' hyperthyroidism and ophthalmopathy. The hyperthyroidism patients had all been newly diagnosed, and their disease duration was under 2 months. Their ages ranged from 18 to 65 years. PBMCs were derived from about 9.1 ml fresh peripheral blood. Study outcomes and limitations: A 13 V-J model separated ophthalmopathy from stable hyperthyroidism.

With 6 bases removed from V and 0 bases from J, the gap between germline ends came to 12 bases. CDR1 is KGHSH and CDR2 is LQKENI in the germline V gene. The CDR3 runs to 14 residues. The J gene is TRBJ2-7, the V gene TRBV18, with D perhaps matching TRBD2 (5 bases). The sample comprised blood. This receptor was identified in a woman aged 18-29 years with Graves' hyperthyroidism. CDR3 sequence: CASSVLGSSYEQYF. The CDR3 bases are TGTGCCAGCTCCGTGCTGGGGAGCTCCTACGAGCAGTACTTC.